This T cell receptor beta chain was profiled in a study of T cell responses to AZD1222 COVID-19 vaccine. The table came from immunoSEQ multiplex PCR; TCRdb's copy has only in-frame clones and leaves some out. The sample lists 150,000 to 200,000 clones, around 90% occurring once. Points from the study as a whole: Among spike-specific TCRs, nearly half reportedly target unmutated variant regions.

Germline-derived CDR1 and CDR2 are SGHRS and YFSETQ. The CDR3 is 16 residues long. With V trimmed by 0 bases and J by 4 bases, 9 bases remained unmatched. This clone was seen only once. The antigen is unknown. The chain recombines TRBV5-1 with TRBJ2-5; 7 bases are a match to TRBD2. This TCR came from an adult in good health. The sequences come from peripheral blood, collected on day 0 of AZD1222 vaccination. The CDR3 loop is CASSLVGGGAGETQYF. As DNA, the CDR3 is TGCGCCAGCAGCTTGGTCGGGGGAGGGGCCGGAGAGACCCAGTACTTC. Using reference TRBV5-1 and TRBJ2-5 for the parts outside the CDR3, the full variable domain is KAGVTQTPRYLIKTRGQQVTLSCSPISGHRSVSWYQQTPGQGLQFLFEYFSETQRNKGNFPGRFSGRQFSNSRSEMNVSTLELGDSALYLCASSLVGGGAGETQYFGPGTRLLVL.